Each of the 23 T cell receptor beta chains below was sequenced from the same sample in a study of patients and donors after allogeneic stem cell transplantation. Via MiXCR, TCRdb re-called the RT-PCR reads, giving one row per CDR3 protein. There are hundreds of thousands of distinct CDR3 sequences in the sample; over 12% occur only once, and 11% lies in the top ten. The sequenced material came from blood, either unsorted or a sorted T cell fraction (not recorded which). Receptors originate from a human donor who was either an allogeneic HSCT recipient or a stem cell or donor lymphocyte infusion donor (not recorded which). It is not recorded whose cells these are; they may come from a transplant donor.

This clonotype was detected once. V is TRBV5-1 and J is TRBJ2-5; D is ambiguous. With 1 base removed from V and 2 bases from J, the gap between germline ends came to 6 bases. CDR3 length: 13 amino acids. Per germline, CDR1 SGHRS and CDR2 YFSETQ. The CDR3 DNA reads TGCGCCAGCAGCTTGTTTTTACAAGAGACCCAGTACTTC. This sequence encodes CASSLFLQETQYF.

This clonotype has at least ten counts. The rearrangement joins TRBV3-1 to TRBJ1-6; D not certain. The CDR3 runs 12 residues. The V end lost 1 base, the J end lost 9 bases, and 4 bases lay between the germline ends. CDR1 is LGHDT and CDR2 is YNNKEL in the germline V gene (reference sequence). The CDR3 nucleotides are TGTGCCAGCAGCCAAGTCGGTTCACCCCTCCACTTT. Its protein is CASSQVGSPLHF. The whole variable domain, filled in from reference TRBV3-1 and TRBJ1-6, reads DTAVSQTPKYLVTQMGNDKSIKCEQNLGHDTMYWYKQDSKKFLKIMFSYNNKELIINETVPNRFSPKSPDKAHLNLHINSLELGDSAVYFCASSQVGSPLHFGNGTRLTVT.

The gene calls are TRBV11-2 and TRBJ2-7, with no clear D. CDR3 size: 14 residues. V gave up 5 bases and J gave up 6 bases, with 17 bases separating them. Germline CDR1 is SGHAT and CDR2 is FQNNGV. In nucleotides, the CDR3 is TGTGCCAGCAGCCCTGACACGGCGTTCGGCGAGCAGTACTTC. Translation: CASSPDTAFGEQYF.

This clonotype turned up a few times. A much more abundant neighbour one base away suggests this may be a read error. This chain joins TRBV20-1 and TRBJ2-4, with TRBD1 as a possible D gene (6 bases). Germline CDR1 and CDR2: DFQATT and SNEGSKA (reference sequence). V was shortened by 0 bases and J by 6 bases, with 18 bases between the two germline ends. This CDR3 is built from 16 residues. CDR3 sequence: CSARDRVRGTINIQYF. DNA for the CDR3: TGCAGTGCTAGAGATCGGGTCAGGGGCACGATAAACATTCAGTACTTC.

The J gene is TRBJ2-5, the V gene TRBV7-2; tentatively, D is TRBD2 (5 bases). Germline CDR1 SGHTA, CDR2 FQGNSA. This CDR3 contains 15 residues. V lost 1 base, J lost 3 bases, and 12 bases lay in between. The CDR3 region has the DNA TGTGCCAGCAGCTTAGGAGGGTTGAGTGAAGAGACCCAGTACTTC. Encoded protein: CASSLGGLSEETQYF. Looking up the rest from reference TRBV7-2 and TRBJ2-5 gives the full variable domain: GAGVSQSPSNKVTEKGKDVELRCDPISGHTALYWYRQSLGQGLEFLIYFQGNSAPDKSGLPSDRFSAERTGGSVSTLTIQRTQQEDSAVYLCASSLGGLSEETQYFGPGTRLLVL.

The table lists this clonotype with many counts. This sequence joins TRBV5-6 and TRBJ1-1, with D unclear. Trimming took 3 bases from V and 1 from J, leaving 7 bases between them. The germline CDR1 and CDR2 sequences are SGHDT and YYEEEE. This CDR3 spans 13 amino acids. In DNA, the CDR3 is TGTGCCAGCAGCTCCGACGGGAACACTGAAGCTTTCTTT. Translating it yields CASSSDGNTEAFF. Using reference TRBV5-6 and TRBJ1-1 for the parts outside the CDR3, the full variable domain is DAGVTQSPTHLIKTRGQQVTLRCSPKSGHDTVSWYQQALGQGPQFIFQYYEEEERQRGNFPDRFSGHQFPNYSSELNVNALLLGDSALYLCASSSDGNTEAFFGQGTRLTVV.

The rearrangement uses TRBV29-1 and TRBJ2-7, with TRBD1 matching over 7 bases. This CDR3 spans 12 amino acids. Per the germline V gene, CDR1 is SQVTM and CDR2 is ANQGSEA. Unmatched junction bases numbered 5, after V lost 5 bases and J lost 4 bases. CDR3 in DNA: TGCAGCGTTCGCGCCAGGGGGTACGAGCAGTACTTC. Protein product: CSVRARGYEQYF.

This clonotype was counted only a few times. J is TRBJ1-2 and V is TRBV30, with 8 bases that match TRBD1. V shed 1 base and J 6 bases; nucleotides not matched to a gene: 4. This CDR3 comprises 13 residues. CDR1 GTSNPN and CDR2 SVGIG come from the germline V gene (reference sequence). CDR3 nucleotides: TGTGCCTGGAGTGCGACAGGGGCGGATGGCTACACCTTC. Translated, it gives CAWSATGADGYTF.

This clonotype was observed many times. V and J are TRBV15 and TRBJ2-7, with 7 bases aligning to TRBD1. V lost 1 base and J lost 0; bases outside the gene matches: 6. The CDR3 covers 16 residues. Germline V lookup: CDR1 LNHNV, CDR2 YYDKDF (reference sequence). The CDR3 DNA sequence: TGTGCCACCAGCAGAGGTGACAGGGACCTCTCCTACGAGCAGTACTTC. Translation: CATSRGDRDLSYEQYF.

This sequence joins TRBV2 and TRBJ1-2, with 7 bases lining up with TRBD1. Germline values: CDR1 SNHLY, CDR2 FYNNEI. After removal of 3 bases from V and 3 bases from J, the junction contained 1 base not matched to a gene. The CDR3 has 13 residues. The CDR3 nucleotides read TGTGCCAGCAGTGAGGGACAGCACTATGGCTACACCTTC. It codes for CASSEGQHYGYTF.

This clonotype has only a few counts. The chain has TRBV11-1 and TRBJ2-2; 10 bases are shared with TRBD2. CDR1 is SGHAT and CDR2 is FQDESV in the germline V gene (reference sequence). The CDR3 is 16 amino acids. V shed 5 bases, J shed 5 bases, and the junction held 8 bases outside the gene matches. As DNA, the CDR3 is TGTGCCAGCAGCGCAAACCCGGGACTAGCGACCGGGGAGCTGTTTTTT. It translates to CASSANPGLATGELFF.

This clonotype was seen repeatedly, ten times or more. This chain connects TRBV20-1 to TRBJ1-6; D might be TRBD1 (6 bases). CDR1 is DFQATT and CDR2 is SNEGSKA in the germline V gene (reference sequence). Trimming cost V 0 bases and J 7 bases, with 13 bases left between them. CDR3 size: 15 residues. CDR3 bases: TGCAGTGCTAGAGATTTGGCAGGGACAAATTCACCCCTCCACTTT. It encodes CSARDLAGTNSPLHF.

This clonotype showed up just a few times. The chain recombines TRBV15 with TRBJ1-1; D call uncertain. V lost 0 bases and J lost 4, with 9 bases in between. Germline V gene sequence: CDR1 LNHNV, CDR2 YYDKDF (reference sequence). The CDR3 spans 14 residues. The CDR3 sequence: CATSRDVHSTEAFF. The CDR3 nucleotides are TGTGCCACCAGCAGAGACGTCCATTCCACTGAAGCTTTCTTT.

In its sample, this clonotype was seen many times. The chain is built from TRBV5-1 and TRBJ2-3; 11 nucleotides line up with TRBD2. CDR3 size: 16 residues. Trimming cost V 5 bases and J 5 bases; bases outside gene matches: 10. Germline V CDR1 and CDR2: SGHRS, YFSETQ. DNA for the CDR3: TGCGCCAGCAGACCCTTAGCGGGGGGGCCAAGAGATACGCAGTATTTT. It yields the protein CASRPLAGGPRDTQYF.

V usage is TRBV6-6 and J usage is TRBJ1-5; 8 nucleotides agree with TRBD1. Germline CDR1 MNHNY, CDR2 SVGAGI (reference sequence). J gave up 5 bases and V 8 bases, and 5 bases lay outside the gene matches. The length of the CDR3 is 13 residues. This CDR3 reads CASQTGEDQPQHF. CDR3 nucleotides: TGTGCCAGCCAGACAGGGGAAGATCAGCCCCAGCATTTT.

The V gene is TRBV7-2, the J gene TRBJ2-3, with TRBD2 identical over 9 bases. The CDR3 is made up of 16 amino acids. Trimming at V came to 3 bases and at J to 3 bases, leaving 7 bases not matched to a gene. The germline gives CDR1 SGHTA, CDR2 FQGNSA. This chain's CDR3 is CASSLDAGGGTDTQYF. CDR3 nucleotide sequence: TGTGCCAGCAGCTTGGACGCGGGGGGGGGTACAGATACGCAGTATTTT.

This clonotype was seen a handful of times. V gene TRBV7-7 combines with J gene TRBJ2-2; TRBD2 aligns across 10 bases. The CDR3 has 15 amino acids. V gave up 7 bases and J gave up 4 bases; unmatched junction bases: 6. The germline V gene encodes CDR1 SSHAT and CDR2 FNYEAQ (reference sequence). DNA for the CDR3: TGTGCCAGCAAGGGGGCTAGCGGGAGCACCGGGGAGCTGTTTTTT. Translated, it gives CASKGASGSTGELFF.

This clonotype was counted a few times. CDR3 sequence (DNA): TGTGCCAGCAGCTTAGTCAACAGGCCCCCCCATTATGGCTACACCTTC. Protein product: CASSLVNRPPHYGYTF. This chain uses TRBV7-9 with TRBJ1-2, with a possible D match to TRBD1 (5 bases). The V gene lost 1 base and the J gene lost 5 bases, with 17 bases spanning the gap. Looked up from germline, CDR1 is SEHNR and CDR2 is FQNEAQ (reference sequence). This CDR3 has 16 residues.

This clonotype has a count of ten or more. The J gene is TRBJ2-5, the V gene TRBV20-1, with 9 bases aligning to TRBD2. V shed 6 bases and J 5 bases; nucleotides not matched to a gene: 10. The CDR3 contains 14 residues. The germline CDR1 and CDR2 sequences are DFQATT and SNEGSKA (reference sequence). CDR3 sequence: CSAIPAGGMETQYF. The CDR3 DNA follows: TGCAGTGCCATTCCAGCGGGGGGTATGGAGACCCAGTACTTC.

This clonotype was seen many times. The rearrangement links TRBV10-3 to TRBJ1-1, with 7 nucleotides matching TRBD1. The ends lost 5 bases at V and 5 bases at J; junction bases unmatched: 2. Germline lookup yields CDR1 ENHRY and CDR2 SYGVKD. The CDR3 is 12 residues long. The CDR3 nucleotides read TGTGCCATCAGTCGGGACAGAACTGAAGCTTTCTTT. Translation: CAISRDRTEAFF.

The J gene is TRBJ1-1, the V gene TRBV11-3, with D perhaps matching TRBD1 (6 bases). V lost 0 bases to trimming and J lost 5 bases, with 19 bases between them. CDR3 length: 17 residues. Germline loops: CDR1 SGHNT, CDR2 YENEEA. The CDR3 coding sequence is TGTGCCAGCAGCTTAGATCGACGGGGGCGGTCGGGTACTGAAGCTTTCTTT. Its translation is CASSLDRRGRSGTEAFF.

The V call is TRBV12-3 or TRBV12-4, the J call TRBJ2-1; TRBD1 matches 10 bases. V was pared by 6 bases and J by 10 bases, with 9 bases of the junction left unmatched. The CDR3 runs to 14 residues. CDR3 DNA: TGTGCCAGCAGCCCCCGGGACAGGGGCAGGGAGCAGTTCTTC. This gives the protein CASSPRDRGREQFF.

Note on this clonotype: One end of the junction does not line up with germline, which may come from a read error. The chain combines TRBV5-1 with TRBJ2-2; 8 bases line up with TRBD1. The CDR3 runs 15 residues. Germline CDR1 SGHRS, CDR2 YFSETQ. The CDR3 nucleotides read TGCGCCAGCGGCTTGACAGGGGCGAACACCGGGGAGCTGTTTTTT. It codes for CASGLTGANTGELFF.